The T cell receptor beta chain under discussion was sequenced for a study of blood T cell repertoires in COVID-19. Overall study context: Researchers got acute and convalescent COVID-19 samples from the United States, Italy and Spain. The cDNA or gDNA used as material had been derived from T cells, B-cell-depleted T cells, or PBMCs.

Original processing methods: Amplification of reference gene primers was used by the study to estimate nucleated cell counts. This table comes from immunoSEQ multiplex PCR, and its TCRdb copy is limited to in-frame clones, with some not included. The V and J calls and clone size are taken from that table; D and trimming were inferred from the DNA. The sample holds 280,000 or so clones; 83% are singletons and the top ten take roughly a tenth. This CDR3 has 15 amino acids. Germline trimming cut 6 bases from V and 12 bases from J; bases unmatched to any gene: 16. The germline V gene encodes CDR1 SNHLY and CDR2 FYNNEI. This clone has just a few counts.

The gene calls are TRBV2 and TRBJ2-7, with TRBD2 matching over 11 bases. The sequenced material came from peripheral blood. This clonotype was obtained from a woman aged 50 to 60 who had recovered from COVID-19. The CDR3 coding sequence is TGTGCCAGCAGCGACCCGGGGGTAGCGGGGGGGCTGCCGTACTTC. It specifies CASSDPGVAGGLPYF.